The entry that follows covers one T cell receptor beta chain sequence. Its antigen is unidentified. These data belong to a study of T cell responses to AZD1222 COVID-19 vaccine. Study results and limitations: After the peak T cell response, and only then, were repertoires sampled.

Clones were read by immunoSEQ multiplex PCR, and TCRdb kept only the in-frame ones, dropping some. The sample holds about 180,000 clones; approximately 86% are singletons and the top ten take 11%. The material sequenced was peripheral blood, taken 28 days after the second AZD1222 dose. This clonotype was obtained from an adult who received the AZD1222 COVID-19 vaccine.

The CDR3 sequence is CASSLRPEEKLFF. CDR3 sequence (DNA): TGCGCCAGCAGCTTGCGGCCCGAGGAAAAACTGTTTTTT. This sequence joins TRBV5-1 and TRBJ1-4; D uncertain. V was cut by 1 base and J by 8 bases, with 9 bases left in between. The CDR3 length is 13 residues. Per the germline V gene, CDR1 is SGHRS and CDR2 is YFSETQ.